The 29 T cell receptor beta chains below come from one sample, sequenced in a study of blood T cells in healthy people across ages (dated by TCRdb to between 2015 and 2016). The method behind the library was 5' RACE. Reads for this sample came from an Illumina HiSeq 2500. The second PCR ran for roughly 7 to 12 cycles and used a J-beta primer mix along with a sample-barcoded 5' primer. TCRdb reworked the public reads: Q25 trimming with fastp, MiXCR clone assembly, productive beta chains retained. All rows with the same CDR3 protein become a single entry with the most common DNA and genes. The sample contains over 1.5 million distinct CDR3 sequences, around half of them found a single time. Together, the top ten hold 2% to 2.5% of the sample. The sample comprised blood. All receptors derive from a woman aged 35 to 49 in good health.

The chain carries TRBV6-2 or TRBV6-3 and TRBJ1-5; a possible D gene is TRBD1 (6 bases). The V end lost 6 bases, the J end lost 7 bases, and 16 bases lay between the germline ends. The CDR3 is 14 amino acids. The germline V gene has CDR1 MNHEY and CDR2 SVGEGT. The CDR3 nucleotides read TGTGCCAGCAGCTTTACAGGGCAAGGGCAGCCCCAGCATTTT. Amino acids: CASSFTGQGQPQHF.

The rearrangement uses TRBV4-1 and TRBJ1-5, with D perhaps matching TRBD1 (5 bases). The CDR3 runs 15 residues. Germline lookup yields CDR1 MGHRA and CDR2 YSYEKL. V lost 0 bases, J lost 3 bases, and 9 bases lay in between. Here the CDR3 reads CASSQDSRVNQPQHF. CDR3 coding DNA: TGCGCCAGCAGCCAAGATTCCAGGGTCAATCAGCCCCAGCATTTT.

The chain recombines TRBV12-3 or TRBV12-4 with TRBJ2-2, with 14 bases identical to TRBD2. This CDR3 spans 19 amino acids. Losses at the gene ends were 4 bases for V and 0 bases for J; bases not matched to a gene: 7. The CDR3 loop reads CASSSRRTSGGSNTGELFF. Written as DNA, the CDR3 is TGTGCCAGCAGTTCCCGAAGGACTAGCGGGGGGTCGAACACCGGGGAGCTGTTTTTT.

This chain links TRBV9 with TRBJ2-7; 9 nucleotides align to TRBD1. CDR3 length: 15 residues. J gave up 6 bases and V 3 bases, and 10 bases lay outside the gene matches. Germline V gene sequence: CDR1 SGDLS, CDR2 YYNGEE. In nucleotides, the CDR3 is TGTGCCAGCAGCGCTTCCGGGACAGGGCTATCCGAGCAGTACTTC. Translating it yields CASSASGTGLSEQYF.

This clonotype has only one observation. One junction end disagrees with the germline gene, perhaps due to a read error. The genes are TRBV18 and TRBJ1-2, with 9 bases identical to TRBD1. The CDR3 totals 16 residues. CDR1 KGHSH and CDR2 LQKENI come from the germline V gene. Here the CDR3 reads CANSPGQGPSNYGYTF. The CDR3 DNA sequence: TGTGCCAACTCACCGGGACAGGGTCCCTCTAACTATGGCTACACCTTC.

This clonotype appeared once. V and J are TRBV7-2 and TRBJ1-2; 9 positions match TRBD1. Germline CDR1 reads SGHTA; CDR2 reads FQGNSA. This CDR3 spans 15 amino acids. Trimming removed 1 base from V and 4 bases from J; junction bases left unmatched: 4. The CDR3 spells CASSLVRQGVYGYTF. For the CDR3, the DNA is TGTGCCAGCAGCTTAGTAAGACAGGGGGTCTATGGCTACACCTTC.

This chain connects TRBV4-2 to TRBJ2-1; 7 positions agree with TRBD1. Germline V gene sequence: CDR1 LGHNA, CDR2 YNFKEQ. V was pared by 1 base and J by 4 bases, with 7 bases of the junction left unmatched. The CDR3 runs 16 residues. The CDR3, as DNA: TGTGCCAGCAGCCAAGTAGGGACAGAGGGGTACAATGAGCAGTTCTTC. Translation gives CASSQVGTEGYNEQFF.

The CDR3 DNA reads as TGCAGCGTCCTGCCGGGACAGAGCTACAATGAGCAGTTCTTC. This encodes CSVLPGQSYNEQFF. The rearrangement uses TRBV29-1 and TRBJ2-1; TRBD1 matches at 7 bases. This CDR3 region has 14 residues. The ends lost 6 bases at V and 3 bases at J; junction bases unmatched: 8. CDR1 and CDR2 from the germline V gene are SQVTM and ANQGSEA.

The chain has TRBV9 and TRBJ2-2; 8 bases match TRBD1. CDR1 SGDLS and CDR2 YYNGEE come from the germline V gene. V shed 4 bases, J shed 3 bases, and the junction held 5 bases outside the gene matches. This CDR3 comprises 15 residues. CDR3 protein: CASSIDRGDTGELFF. CDR3 nucleotide sequence: TGTGCCAGCAGCATAGACAGGGGAGACACCGGGGAGCTGTTTTTT.

The chain recombines TRBV20-1 with TRBJ2-3; D gene ambiguous. Trimming took off 1 base at V and 6 bases at J, with 14 bases between the two ends. Germline V gene lookup returns CDR1 DFQATT and CDR2 SNEGSKA (reference sequence). The CDR3 spans 14 residues. DNA for the CDR3: TGCAGTGCTAGAGGAGATAGCATCCTCGATACGCAGTATTTT. Translating gives CSARGDSILDTQYF.

This clonotype was seen a single time. The V call is TRBV5-1, the J call TRBJ1-4; no firm D call. Trimming removed 0 bases at V and 7 bases at J, with 13 bases between. From germline, CDR1 is SGHRS and CDR2 YFSETQ. The CDR3 extends over 15 amino acids. CDR3 sequence: CASSLDGHEAEKLFF. DNA for the CDR3: TGCGCCAGCAGCTTGGATGGCCACGAGGCTGAAAAACTGTTTTTT.

J is TRBJ1-1 and V is TRBV5-1; no firm D call. Germline CDR1 SGHRS, CDR2 YFSETQ. This CDR3 comprises 12 residues. V was shortened by 2 bases and J by 6 bases, with 8 bases between the two germline ends. CDR3 in DNA: TGCGCCAGCAGCTTTGAGGGCGCTGAAGCTTTCTTT. Encoded protein: CASSFEGAEAFF. The whole variable domain, remainder taken from reference TRBV5-1 and TRBJ1-1, is KAGVTQTPRYLIKTRGQQVTLSCSPISGHRSVSWYQQTPGQGLQFLFEYFSETQRNKGNFPGRFSGRQFSNSRSEMNVSTLELGDSALYLCASSFEGAEAFFGQGTRLTVV.

This sequence joins TRBV14 and TRBJ2-7, with D unresolved. This CDR3 comprises 13 residues. Germline CDR1 SGHDN, CDR2 FVKESK. The V gene lost 0 bases and the J gene lost 5 bases, with 8 bases spanning the gap. Here the CDR3 DNA reads TGTGCCAGCAGCCAAGAAAGTATCGACGAGCAGTACTTC. As protein: CASSQESIDEQYF.

The chain uses TRBV7-2 and TRBJ2-7; TRBD2 is a possible D gene (5 bases). The V gene's germline CDR1 is SGHTA and CDR2 FQGNSA. The CDR3 covers 15 residues. Trimming removed 2 bases at V and 0 bases at J, with 11 bases between. The DNA for the CDR3 is TGTGCCAGCAGCTTATTGTTTACTAGCTCCTACGAGCAGTACTTC. As protein: CASSLLFTSSYEQYF.

V usage is TRBV20-1 and J usage is TRBJ1-1; possible D gene TRBD1, 5 bases. CDR1 DFQATT and CDR2 SNEGSKA come from the germline V gene (reference sequence). The CDR3 is 14 residues long. The V and J ends lost 0 bases and 3 bases respectively, with 11 bases between them. The CDR3 DNA sequence: TGCAGTGCTAGAGATTCCAGGGCAGACACTGAAGCTTTCTTT. It specifies CSARDSRADTEAFF.

CDR3 protein: CASSLRGRGQETQYF. CDR3 nucleotide sequence: TGTGCCAGCAGTTTAAGGGGCAGGGGGCAAGAGACCCAGTACTTC. The genes are TRBV12-3 or TRBV12-4 and TRBJ2-7; 7 bases line up with TRBD1. The J call may be in error: the DNA end matches TRBJ2-5 better. The CDR3 runs 15 residues.

The chain has TRBV7-2 and TRBJ1-4; perhaps TRBD1 as D (5 bases). This CDR3 contains 15 residues. The V gene's germline CDR1 is SGHTA and CDR2 FQGNSA. Trimming took 2 bases from V and 6 from J, leaving 13 bases between them. CDR3 amino acids: CASSLNPGRDEKLFF. DNA for the CDR3: TGTGCCAGCAGCTTAAATCCGGGACGGGATGAAAAACTGTTTTTT.

V usage is TRBV4-3 and J usage is TRBJ2-1; TRBD1 matches 7 bases. The CDR3 consists of 19 residues. Germline CDR1 reads LGHNA; CDR2 reads YSLEER. The V gene end was trimmed by 2 bases and the J gene end by 0 bases; junction bases not matched to a gene: 13. The CDR3 reads CASSQKAHRDSSSYNEQFF. The CDR3 DNA follows: TGCGCCAGCAGCCAAAAGGCACACCGGGACAGCAGCTCCTACAATGAGCAGTTCTTC.

This clonotype was detected a few times. The chain has TRBV7-2 and TRBJ2-5, with D perhaps matching TRBD2 (5 bases). The CDR3 loop spans 13 amino acids. V shed 6 bases and J shed 1 base, with 9 bases lying between them. Germline-derived CDR1 and CDR2 are SGHTA and FQGNSA. The CDR3 region is CASSQRPQETQYF. CDR3 coding DNA: TGTGCCAGCAGTCAGCGGCCCCAAGAGACCCAGTACTTC.

The V call is TRBV6-5, the J call TRBJ2-7; 7 bases align to TRBD2. The CDR3 extends over 15 amino acids. V trimming: 2 bases; J trimming: 1 base; junction bases outside the gene matches: 5. Per germline, CDR1 MNHEY and CDR2 SVGAGI. This chain's CDR3 is CASSYGAGLSYEQYF. The CDR3 DNA follows: TGTGCCAGCAGTTACGGAGCGGGACTATCCTACGAGCAGTACTTC.

Turning to this clonotype: Relative to the germline gene, one junction end is altered; a read error may explain this. The V call is TRBV7-2, the J call TRBJ2-7, with 11 bases fitting TRBD2. Matching the DNA end better, TRBJ2-5 makes the J call doubtful. The length of the CDR3 is 14 residues. CDR1 and CDR2 from the germline V gene are SGHTA and FQGNSA. Written as DNA, the CDR3 is TGTGCCAACAGCCGTAGCGGGGGGGCGGAGACCCAGTACTTC. Translating gives CANSRSGGAETQYF.

About this clonotype itself: An end of the junction differs from the germline gene, which may be a read error. The rearrangement uses TRBV6-5 and TRBJ2-7, with a tentative D call TRBD1 (5 bases). The CDR3 covers 16 residues. The germline CDR1 and CDR2 sequences are MNHEY and SVGAGI. The CDR3 here is CASSYSLGRGVYVQYF. DNA of the CDR3: TGTGCCAGCAGTTACTCGTTGGGTAGGGGCGTATACGTGCAGTACTTC.

V usage is TRBV3-1 and J usage is TRBJ2-3; D possibly corresponds to TRBD2 (6 bases). From germline, CDR1 is LGHDT and CDR2 YNNKEL (reference sequence). CDR3 length equals 16 residues. Trimming took 1 base from V and 0 from J, leaving 11 bases between them. CDR3 sequence (DNA): TGTGCCAGCAGCCAAGTGCTAGCGCTTAGCACAGATACGCAGTATTTT. Translated: CASSQVLALSTDTQYF.

This chain links TRBV4-3 with TRBJ2-6, with TRBD1 matching 7 bases. J lost 0 bases, V lost 3 bases, and 8 bases had no gene match. Germline CDR1 is LGHNA and CDR2 is YSLEER. This CDR3 spans 18 amino acids. The CDR3 DNA sequence: TGCGCCAGCAGCCATGACACAGGGGCCACCTCTGGGGCCAACGTCCTGACTTTC. Protein product: CASSHDTGATSGANVLTF.

V gene TRBV20-1 combines with J gene TRBJ1-6; D gene ambiguous. The CDR3 is 14 amino acids. The V end was cut by 6 bases, the J end by 2 bases, with 11 bases between. From germline, CDR1 is DFQATT and CDR2 SNEGSKA (reference sequence). CDR3 bases: TGCAGTGCGGCACAAGGCGCCTATAATTCACCCCTCCACTTT. Translation gives CSAAQGAYNSPLHF.

The chain is built from TRBV10-3 and TRBJ2-3; 7 bases agree with TRBD1. Germline loops: CDR1 ENHRY, CDR2 SYGVKD. V lost 6 bases and J lost 0; bases outside the gene matches: 3. The CDR3 is 14 residues long. The CDR3 DNA reads TGTGCCATCAGAGGGACAGCTAGCACAGATACGCAGTATTTT. This sequence encodes CAIRGTASTDTQYF.

This clonotype has more than one count but fewer than ten. This chain links TRBV7-9 with TRBJ2-5; no clear D. The germline gives CDR1 SEHNR, CDR2 FQNEAQ (reference sequence). Trimming took 5 bases from V and 2 from J, leaving 15 bases between them. This CDR3 has 15 amino acids. Here the CDR3 DNA reads TGTGCCAGCAGCCTCAAGCAGGACGGTCAAGAGACCCAGTACTTC. Its protein product is CASSLKQDGQETQYF.

A few counts support this clonotype. V and J are TRBV27 and TRBJ2-1; 12 bases fit TRBD2. CDR1 is MNHEY and CDR2 is SMNVEV in the germline V gene (reference sequence). The CDR3 has 15 amino acids. With V trimmed by 7 bases and J by 4 bases, 5 bases remained unmatched. The CDR3 bases are TGTGCCAGCACTCGACTAGCGGGGGAATACAATGAGCAGTTCTTC. This gives the protein CASTRLAGEYNEQFF.

The chain has TRBV28 and TRBJ2-7; 7 positions agree with TRBD2. Losses at the gene ends were 5 bases for V and 1 base for J; bases not matched to a gene: 5. Germline V CDR1 and CDR2: MDHEN, SYDVKM. The CDR3 loop spans 14 amino acids. The CDR3 coding sequence is TGTGCCAGCAGTCCTGGGGGGGATTCCTACGAGCAGTACTTC. This sequence encodes CASSPGGDSYEQYF.